The 9 T cell receptor beta chains listed next were all sequenced from one sample in a study of cytomegalovirus exposure and HLA in healthy donors (dated by TCRdb to 2016 to 2017). Preparation of the library involved the immunoSEQ multiplex PCR assay. In its TCRdb copy, this immuneACCESS table keeps in-frame sequences only and misses some clones. Where compared with another copy, unresolved V genes explain less than half of these, and the others have no known cause. In all, the sample holds about 330,000 clones, and 86% of those were seen once. The top ten clones comprise 0.75% to 0.85% of the sample. Specimen: PBMCs. Receptors were obtained from a woman aged 18 to 35 in good health and CMV-seronegative.

The rearrangement uses TRBV5-4 and TRBJ1-4, with TRBD1 identical over 8 bases. The V segment lost 4 bases and the J segment 5 bases; nucleotides outside the gene matches: 4. The CDR3 spans 14 residues. Germline CDR1 is SGHNT and CDR2 is YYREEE (reference sequence). This CDR3 is CASSLDRVNEKLFF. The CDR3 DNA sequence: TGTGCCAGCAGCCTGGACAGGGTGAATGAAAAACTGTTTTTT.

The chain carries TRBV9 and TRBJ1-2, with D possibly matching TRBD1 (6 bases). Germline loops: CDR1 SGDLS, CDR2 YYNGEE. The CDR3 length is 17 residues. Between the trimmed V and J ends, which lost 0 bases and 5 bases, there was a span of 20 bases. The CDR3: CASSVASRPGDRYGYTF. The DNA for the CDR3 is TGTGCCAGCAGCGTAGCTTCAAGGCCAGGGGATCGGTATGGCTACACCTTC.

This clone showed up just once. J is TRBJ1-2 and V is TRBV6-4; weak D call: TRBD1 (5 bases). The CDR3 contains 14 residues. The germline gives CDR1 MRHNA, CDR2 SNTAGT. With 0 bases removed from V and 4 bases from J, the gap between germline ends came to 9 bases. The CDR3 bases are TGTGCCAGCAGTGACTCGGGGGGGGTCTATGGCTACACCTTC. Translation gives CASSDSGGVYGYTF.

The rearrangement links TRBV27 to TRBJ2-3; 8 positions agree with TRBD2. In germline, CDR1 is MNHEY, CDR2 SMNVEV (reference sequence). CDR3 length equals 19 residues. V lost 2 bases and J lost 4; bases outside the gene matches: 17. The CDR3 nucleotides are TGTGCCAGCAGTTTAGGAACTCATCGAGCGGGAGTGGGAGCAGATACGCAGTATTTT. This codes for CASSLGTHRAGVGADTQYF.

The genes are TRBV6-5 and TRBJ1-1; 10 bases are a match to TRBD1. The CDR3 sequence is 14 residues long. Unmatched junction bases numbered 3, after V lost 4 bases and J lost 4 bases. The germline V gene has CDR1 MNHEY and CDR2 SVGAGI. CDR3 bases: TGTGCCAGCAGTTCCTGGACAGGGGGCACTGAAGCTTTCTTT. Translated: CASSSWTGGTEAFF.

The V call is TRBV7-9, the J call TRBJ2-7; 9 positions match TRBD1. The trim removed 10 bases at V and 5 bases at J, leaving 6 bases unmatched. From germline, CDR1 is SEHNR and CDR2 FQNEAQ (reference sequence). This CDR3 has 12 amino acids. The CDR3 nucleotides read TGTGCCACACTAAGGACAGGGGACGAGCAGTACTTC. Protein product: CATLRTGDEQYF.

The chain is built from TRBV5-4 and TRBJ2-3; 12 bases fit TRBD2. V gave up 4 bases and J gave up 2 bases; unmatched junction bases: 11. CDR1 and CDR2 from the germline V gene are SGHNT and YYREEE (reference sequence). The CDR3 is 18 amino acids. This CDR3 is CASSQGLAGPGSTDTQYF. The CDR3 coding sequence is TGTGCCAGCAGCCAGGGACTAGCGGGTCCTGGTTCCACAGATACGCAGTATTTT.

The chain links TRBV2 to TRBJ2-5; 7 bases align to TRBD1. Germline V CDR1 and CDR2: SNHLY, FYNNEI. This CDR3 has 14 amino acids. The junction had 6 bases not matched to a gene; V was cut back by 6 bases and J by 2 bases. CDR3 amino acids: CASSTDRLQETQYF. In DNA, the CDR3 is TGTGCCAGCAGCACGGACAGGCTACAAGAGACCCAGTACTTC.

J is TRBJ1-1 and V is TRBV25-1, with D possibly matching TRBD1 (6 bases). The V end was cut by 8 bases, the J end by 1 base, with 11 bases between. From germline, CDR1 is MGHDK and CDR2 SYGVNS. The CDR3 runs to 13 residues. The CDR3 sequence is CASRGGPNTEAFF. As DNA, the CDR3 is TGTGCCAGCCGGGGGGGGCCGAACACTGAAGCTTTCTTT. Based on the CDR3 plus reference TRBV25-1 and TRBJ1-1, the full variable domain is EADIYQTPRYLVIGTGKKITLECSQTMGHDKMYWYQQDPGMELHLIHYSYGVNSTEKGDLSSESTVSRIRTEHFPLTLESARPSHTSQYLCASRGGPNTEAFFGQGTRLTVV.